The 29 T cell receptor beta chains in this list originate from one sample, sequenced in a study of response to subunit inactivated influenza vaccine. Each CDR3 protein is one row after TCRdb ran MiXCR on the RT-PCR reads. The table lists over 750,000 distinct CDR3 sequences, around 20% of them singletons. The sample consisted of PBMCs from blood, taken 5 days after vaccination. The source is a man over 45 who received an inactivated influenza vaccine.

This clonotype showed up just a few times. The chain combines TRBV19 with TRBJ1-3; no definite D call. Germline V CDR1 and CDR2: LNHDA, SQIVND (reference sequence). Trimming removed 3 bases at V and 0 bases at J, with 9 bases between. CDR3 length: 15 residues. The CDR3 DNA is TGTGCCAGTAGTATGGCCAGGCACTCTGGAAACACCATATATTTT. It translates to CASSMARHSGNTIYF.

This clonotype showed up many times. The rearrangement links TRBV29-1 to TRBJ2-5; D ambiguous. CDR1 and CDR2 from the germline V gene are SQVTM and ANQGSEA. The CDR3 is 13 amino acids. Deletions cut 1 base from V and 5 bases from J, with 11 bases between. CDR3 DNA: TGCAGCGTTGAAGTGGTATTGGGGGAGACCCAGTACTTC. The encoded protein is CSVEVVLGETQYF.

A remark on this clonotype: One end of the junction fails to match germline, which may point to a read error. V gene TRBV4-2 combines with J gene TRBJ2-7; 7 nucleotides align to TRBD1. The CDR3 totals 14 residues. Germline CDR1 LGHNA, CDR2 YNFKEQ. This CDR3 reads CASAGTANSNEQYF. CDR3 DNA: TGTGCCAGCGCCGGGACAGCGAACTCCAACGAGCAGTACTTC.

The gene calls are TRBV7-2 and TRBJ2-7; D call uncertain. This CDR3 contains 15 residues. Trimming shortened V by 3 bases and J by 0 bases, and 12 bases separated the two germline ends. Germline lookup yields CDR1 SGHTA and CDR2 FQGNSA. This CDR3 reads CASSLRVSNSYEQYF. The CDR3 DNA reads as TGTGCCAGCAGCTTGCGCGTCTCGAACTCCTACGAGCAGTACTTC. The full variable domain, with the rest looked up from reference TRBV7-2 and TRBJ2-7, is GAGVSQSPSNKVTEKGKDVELRCDPISGHTALYWYRQSLGQGLEFLIYFQGNSAPDKSGLPSDRFSAERTGGSVSTLTIQRTQQEDSAVYLCASSLRVSNSYEQYFGPGTRLTVT.

V is TRBV27 and J is TRBJ2-1; 9 nucleotides line up with TRBD1. The junction had 9 bases not matched to a gene; V was cut back by 5 bases and J by 10 bases. This CDR3 has 14 residues. Germline CDR1 MNHEY, CDR2 SMNVEV (reference sequence). The DNA for the CDR3 is TGTGCCAGCAGTACGGGACAGGGAATCAAAGAGCAGTTCTTC. Protein product: CASSTGQGIKEQFF.

This clonotype was picked up a small number of times. Germline and junction disagree at one end, which may indicate a read error. This rearrangement joins TRBV4-1 to TRBJ2-7; 8 bases map to TRBD1. Germline assignment: CDR1 MGHRA and CDR2 YSYEKL. The CDR3 runs to 15 residues. The CDR3 DNA reads as TGCGCCAGCAGCCAAGACCGGACAGGGTCCTTCGAGCAGTACTTC. Its protein product is CASSQDRTGSFEQYF.

CDR3 sequence (DNA): TGCGCCAGCAGCTTTGATAAGTCGGTTTCACCCCTCCACTTT. Protein: CASSFDKSVSPLHF. The V call is TRBV5-1, the J call TRBJ1-6; no firm D call. This CDR3 is built from 14 residues. The germline gives CDR1 SGHRS, CDR2 YFSETQ. V was shortened by 2 bases and J by 9 bases, with 12 bases between the two germline ends.

This clonotype was detected only a few times. This chain links TRBV7-9 with TRBJ1-3, with D tentatively TRBD1 (5 bases). V lost 10 bases, J lost 1 base, and 17 bases lay in between. Germline V gene data show CDR1 as SEHNR and CDR2 as FQNEAQ (reference sequence). The CDR3 is 15 residues long. The CDR3 bases are TGTGCCACCCGCGGGGAGGGGCGGTCTGGAAACACCATATATTTT. Amino acid sequence: CATRGEGRSGNTIYF.

The sample holds a few counts of this clonotype. The V gene is TRBV27, the J gene TRBJ1-2, with a weak D call TRBD1 (6 bases). The germline gives CDR1 MNHEY, CDR2 SMNVEV (reference sequence). The length of the CDR3 is 13 residues. Trimming removed 8 bases at V and 4 bases at J, with 14 bases between. The CDR3: CASGEGGGYGYTF. In nucleotides, the CDR3 is TGTGCCAGCGGGGAGGGGGGCGGCTATGGCTACACCTTC.

V gene TRBV7-2 combines with J gene TRBJ2-7; weak D call: TRBD1 (6 bases). The CDR3 spans 15 residues. V lost 4 bases and J 4 bases, leaving 17 bases between the germline ends. Germline loops: CDR1 SGHTA, CDR2 FQGNSA. The CDR3 region is CASSSTPGGSYEQYF. The CDR3 DNA reads as TGTGCCAGCAGCTCGACCCCTGGGGGCAGTTACGAGCAGTACTTC.

The chain couples TRBV11-2 to TRBJ2-1; D unclear. The ends were cut back, 4 bases at V and 0 bases at J, with 10 bases in the middle. CDR3 length: 15 amino acids. Germline loops: CDR1 SGHAT, CDR2 FQNNGV. CDR3 coding DNA: TGTGCCAGCAGCTCCGAGTGGGGCTCCTACAATGAGCAGTTCTTC. As protein: CASSSEWGSYNEQFF.

Comment on this clonotype: One end of the junction varies from germline; a read error may be responsible. The rearrangement joins TRBV6-1 to TRBJ1-5, with D possibly matching TRBD1 (5 bases). The CDR3 spans 19 residues. Germline lookup yields CDR1 MNHNS and CDR2 SASEGT. The CDR3 nucleotides are TGTGCTAGCAGTGGCCGGGACGGCGCACCGATTTATAGCAATCAGCCCCAGCATTTT. It codes for CASSGRDGAPIYSNQPQHF.

The V and J genes are TRBV10-3 and TRBJ2-7, with a weak D call TRBD2 (6 bases). Germline CDR1 is ENHRY and CDR2 is SYGVKD. The ends were cut back, 4 bases at V and 2 bases at J, with 15 bases in the middle. The CDR3 totals 15 residues. The CDR3 loop reads CAISAGVADTYEQYF. The CDR3 DNA follows: TGTGCCATCAGTGCCGGGGTAGCGGATACCTACGAGCAGTACTTC.

Here the CDR3 DNA reads TGCAGTGCTAGAGTTCCTCCGCTGGGGTACGAGCAGTACTTC. It is translated as CSARVPPLGYEQYF. V is TRBV20-1 and J is TRBJ2-7; the D is unclear. CDR1 DFQATT and CDR2 SNEGSKA come from the germline V gene (reference sequence). V lost 1 base, J lost 4 bases, and 14 bases lay in between. The CDR3 runs 14 residues.

The sample holds many counts of this clonotype. The CDR3 spells CASSLGNTQYF. In DNA form, the CDR3 reads TGTGCCAGCAGCCTCGGGAATACGCAGTATTTT. The V call is TRBV7-8, the J call TRBJ2-3; D might be TRBD2 (5 bases). Trimming cost V 5 bases and J 7 bases, with 7 bases left between them. Germline values: CDR1 SGHVS, CDR2 FQNEAQ. The CDR3 sequence is 11 residues long.

This clonotype was counted between two and nine times. The DNA of the CDR3 is TGTGCCTGGATGATGCTCGGGGGGGCAGATACGCAGTATTTT. It is translated as CAWMMLGGADTQYF. The V and J genes are TRBV30 and TRBJ2-3; TRBD2 matches 8 bases. The CDR3 runs 14 residues. Trimming removed 4 bases from V and 4 bases from J; junction bases left unmatched: 7. Per germline, CDR1 GTSNPN and CDR2 SVGIG (reference sequence).

The table lists this clonotype with a count of one. V and J are TRBV28 and TRBJ1-2, with a weak D call TRBD1 (6 bases). The V end was cut by 4 bases, the J end by 4 bases, with 16 bases between. CDR3 size: 15 residues. CDR1 and CDR2 (germline): MDHEN, SYDVKM. This CDR3 reads CASSSNPTGTYGYTF. CDR3 DNA sequence: TGTGCCAGCAGTTCCAACCCCACAGGGACCTATGGCTACACCTTC.

At least ten counts were recorded for this clonotype. The rearrangement uses TRBV27 and TRBJ2-3; D is perhaps TRBD1 or TRBD2 (5 bases each). In germline, CDR1 is MNHEY, CDR2 SMNVEV (reference sequence). Trimming removed 4 bases from V and 1 base from J, with 18 bases in between. This CDR3 spans 17 amino acids. CDR3 DNA sequence: TGTGCCAGCAGTTCCCTCATGGGGACGGAGGGCACAGATACGCAGTATTTT. Encoded protein: CASSSLMGTEGTDTQYF.

This clonotype showed up many times. The chain is built from TRBV5-6 and TRBJ1-1; the match to TRBD1 covers 7 bases. The CDR3 sequence is 13 residues long. V lost 5 bases, J lost 4 bases, and 5 bases stayed unmatched. CDR1 and CDR2 (germline): SGHDT, YYEEEE. The CDR3 DNA follows: TGTGCCAGCAGATCGGGACAGATCACTGAAGCTTTCTTT. This sequence encodes CASRSGQITEAFF.

The chain has TRBV2 and TRBJ2-7; D tentatively reads TRBD1 or TRBD2 (5 bases each). Germline CDR1 reads SNHLY; CDR2 reads FYNNEI. There are 13 residues in the CDR3. Trimming took off 6 bases at V and 2 bases at J, with 11 bases between the two ends. CDR3 bases: TGTGCCAGCAGGGGGACGGATCCCTACGAGCAGTACTTC. Its translation: CASRGTDPYEQYF.

This clonotype occurred many times. CDR3 amino acids: CSATLRGLAARTGDTQYF. The CDR3 DNA reads TGCAGTGCTACGTTACGGGGACTAGCGGCCCGGACAGGAGATACGCAGTATTTT. The chain employs TRBV20-1 and TRBJ2-3; 11 bases fit TRBD2. The CDR3 is 18 amino acids. Trimming took 4 bases from V and 5 from J; bases not matched to a gene: 17. Germline V gives CDR1 DFQATT, CDR2 SNEGSKA (reference sequence).

A word on this clonotype: It may be a read error: a sequence one base away is much more abundant. This chain uses TRBV5-5 with TRBJ2-7, with 7 positions matching TRBD2. From germline, CDR1 is SGHKS and CDR2 YYEKEE (reference sequence). The CDR3 covers 16 residues. In DNA form, the CDR3 reads TGTGCCATCAGCCCCCCCGGGGGGAGAGGGGCCTACGAGCAGTACTTC. Translated: CAISPPGGRGAYEQYF.

The gene calls are TRBV28 and TRBJ2-7; D is ambiguous. CDR3 size: 18 residues. The V and J ends lost 5 bases and 0 bases respectively, with 23 bases between them. Germline V gene data show CDR1 as MDHEN and CDR2 as SYDVKM. Here the CDR3 DNA reads TGTGCCAGCAGTCCCACTACTAATCCGGGCCTGAGCTCCTACGAGCAGTACTTC. Protein: CASSPTTNPGLSSYEQYF. The full variable domain, its missing parts supplied by reference TRBV28 and TRBJ2-7, is DVKVTQSSRYLVKRTGEKVFLECVQDMDHENMFWYRQDPGLGLRLIYFSYDVKMKEKGDIPEGYSVSREKKERFSLILESASTNQTSMYLCASSPTTNPGLSSYEQYFGPGTRLTVT.

The chain couples TRBV5-1 to TRBJ2-5; weak D call: TRBD2 (6 bases). V gave up 6 bases and J gave up 1 base, with 10 bases separating them. From germline, CDR1 is SGHRS and CDR2 YFSETQ. This CDR3 is built from 13 residues. The CDR3 loop is CASNFGGQETQYF. The DNA of the CDR3 is TGCGCCAGCAATTTCGGGGGCCAAGAGACCCAGTACTTC.

This chain uses TRBV5-5 with TRBJ1-1, with TRBD1 matching over 7 bases. V shed 0 bases and J 8 bases; nucleotides not matched to a gene: 4. The CDR3 sequence is 13 residues long. The germline V gene has CDR1 SGHKS and CDR2 YYEKEE (reference sequence). The CDR3 DNA sequence: TGTGCCAGCAGCTTGGCCACGACAGGGGAAGCTTTCTTT. As protein: CASSLATTGEAFF.

Many counts were recorded for this clonotype. The genes are TRBV28 and TRBJ2-7, with D possibly matching TRBD1 (6 bases). The CDR3 runs to 12 residues. Trimming pared 6 bases from V and 2 bases from J, leaving 8 bases between. The germline CDR1 and CDR2 sequences are MDHEN and SYDVKM. The CDR3 is CASRRDTYEQYF. The CDR3 nucleotides are TGTGCCAGCAGGAGGGACACCTACGAGCAGTACTTC.

This clonotype showed up just a few times. The chain uses TRBV6-1 and TRBJ2-1; D is perhaps TRBD2 (6 bases). The CDR3 contains 13 residues. V lost 8 bases to trimming and J lost 6 bases, with 14 bases between them. Germline V lookup: CDR1 MNHNS, CDR2 SASEGT. CDR3 bases: TGTGCCAGCTGCGGGACTTGGGGCAATGAGCAGTTCTTC. It is translated as CASCGTWGNEQFF.

The chain carries TRBV5-6 and TRBJ2-7; 7 bases map to TRBD1. Germline V lookup: CDR1 SGHDT, CDR2 YYEEEE. Losses at the gene ends were 4 bases for V and 3 bases for J; bases not matched to a gene: 7. The CDR3 sequence is 14 residues long. The CDR3 DNA follows: TGTGCCAGCAGCACGACAGGGCGCCACTACGAGCAGTACTTC. Translation gives CASSTTGRHYEQYF.

This clonotype was recorded a few times. CDR3: CASSLVSGQETQYF. CDR3 in DNA: TGCGCCAGCAGCTTGGTTAGCGGCCAAGAGACCCAGTACTTC. The rearrangement uses TRBV5-1 and TRBJ2-5, with a tentative D call TRBD2 (6 bases). Trimming stripped 0 bases from V and 1 base from J, with 7 bases between. CDR1 is SGHRS, CDR2 YFSETQ, per germline. The CDR3 covers 14 residues. The full variable domain, rest sourced from reference TRBV5-1 and TRBJ2-5, is KAGVTQTPRYLIKTRGQQVTLSCSPISGHRSVSWYQQTPGQGLQFLFEYFSETQRNKGNFPGRFSGRQFSNSRSEMNVSTLELGDSALYLCASSLVSGQETQYFGPGTRLLVL.